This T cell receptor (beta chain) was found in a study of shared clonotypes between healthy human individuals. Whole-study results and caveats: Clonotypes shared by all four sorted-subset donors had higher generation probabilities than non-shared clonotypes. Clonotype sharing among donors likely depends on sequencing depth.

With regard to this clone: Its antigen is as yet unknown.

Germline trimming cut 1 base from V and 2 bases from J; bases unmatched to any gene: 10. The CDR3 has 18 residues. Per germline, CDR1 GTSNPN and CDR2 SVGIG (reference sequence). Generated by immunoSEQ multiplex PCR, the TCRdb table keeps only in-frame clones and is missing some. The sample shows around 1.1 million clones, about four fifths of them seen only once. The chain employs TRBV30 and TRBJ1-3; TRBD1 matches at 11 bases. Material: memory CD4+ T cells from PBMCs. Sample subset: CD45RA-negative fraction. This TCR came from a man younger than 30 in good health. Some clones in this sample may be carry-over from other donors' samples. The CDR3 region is CAWSAGTGGYEAGNTIYF. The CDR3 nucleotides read TGTGCCTGGAGTGCGGGGACAGGGGGTTACGAGGCTGGAAACACCATATATTTT.